Below, one T cell receptor beta chain is given with its context. Its antigen is as yet unknown. These data are taken from a study of T cells in lung cancer brain metastases. Study results and caveats: Most clones were lesion-specific, with limited overlap between paired lesions (mean Morisita index about 0.23).

The ends were cut back, 3 bases at V and 4 bases at J, with 18 bases in the middle. This CDR3 has 16 amino acids. Germline lookup yields CDR1 KGHSH and CDR2 LQKENI. Data came from immunoSEQ multiplex PCR; TCRdb stores just in-frame clones and leaves some out. The data hold about 7,000 clones, with about nine tenths observed a single time. Source material: tumor tissue from the primary lung tumor. The TCR originated in a man aged 45 to 65 with non-small cell lung cancer. The chain uses TRBV18 and TRBJ1-1, with D maybe TRBD1 (5 bases). The CDR3 spells CASSPGGGEEGTEAFF. The CDR3 bases are TGTGCCAGCTCACCCGGGGGAGGGGAGGAGGGCACTGAAGCTTTCTTT.